These 15 T cell receptor beta chains were sequenced from one sample in a study of control samples from healthy donors and cancer patients. The protocol was immunoSEQ multiplex PCR, while the TCRdb copy is restricted to in-frame clones and leaves out a portion. Here the sample spans about 180,000 clones, around 94% being singletons. Source material: blood. Source of these receptors: a woman younger than 35 in good health.

The rearrangement uses TRBV15 and TRBJ1-5; D gene uncertain. Germline CDR1 is LNHNV and CDR2 is YYDKDF (reference sequence). V was trimmed by 0 bases and J by 1 base, leaving 7 bases between them. This CDR3 has 15 amino acids. The CDR3 DNA is TGTGCCACCAGCAGAGATCTGCAGAGCAATCAGCCCCAGCATTTT. This translates into CATSRDLQSNQPQHF.

This clone showed up just once. The J gene is TRBJ1-2, the V gene TRBV4-1, with a possible D match to TRBD1 (6 bases). Per the germline V gene, CDR1 is MGHRA and CDR2 is YSYEKL. The length of the CDR3 is 17 residues. The V end lost 3 bases, the J end lost 3 bases, and 20 bases lay between the germline ends. The CDR3, as DNA: TGCGCCAGCAGCCACTTTCCCGTCAGGGGAAAGGACTATGGCTACACCTTC. As protein: CASSHFPVRGKDYGYTF.

This chain connects TRBV9 to TRBJ1-2, with D perhaps matching TRBD1 (6 bases). Trimming pared 0 bases from V and 8 bases from J, leaving 11 bases between. This CDR3 is 13 amino acids long. Germline lookup yields CDR1 SGDLS and CDR2 YYNGEE. The CDR3 loop reads CASSVVGAEGYTF. CDR3 bases: TGTGCCAGCAGCGTAGTGGGGGCGGAGGGCTACACCTTC.

The rearrangement uses TRBV2 and TRBJ2-3; 7 bases map to TRBD2. The V and J ends lost 3 bases and 7 bases, in that order; junction bases with no gene match: 10. The CDR3 totals 15 residues. The germline V gene has CDR1 SNHLY and CDR2 FYNNEI. CDR3 region: CASSEASGYFNTQYF. The CDR3 coding sequence is TGTGCCAGCAGTGAGGCTAGCGGATATTTTAATACGCAGTATTTT.

The V call is TRBV7-3, the J call TRBJ1-1, with a weak D call TRBD1 (6 bases). Germline assignment: CDR1 SGHTA and CDR2 FQGTGA. The CDR3 is 15 residues long. V gave up 2 bases and J gave up 7 bases, with 17 bases separating them. This chain's CDR3 is CASSLYPFGGNEAFF. In DNA, the CDR3 is TGTGCCAGCAGCTTATATCCCTTCGGGGGCAATGAAGCTTTCTTT.

V usage is TRBV7-2 and J usage is TRBJ2-7, with no clear D. This CDR3 region has 12 residues. Trimming left V 5 bases short and J 5 bases short, with 10 bases between. Germline V gene data show CDR1 as SGHTA and CDR2 as FQGNSA. The CDR3 protein is CASSILGNEQYF. DNA for the CDR3: TGTGCCAGCAGCATCCTAGGGAACGAGCAGTACTTC.

CDR3 coding DNA: TGTGCCAGCAGCCTTGGAGGAAGGTCAGATACGCAGTATTTT. This encodes CASSLGGRSDTQYF. The rearrangement joins TRBV27 to TRBJ2-3; a possible D gene is TRBD2 (5 bases). The CDR3 is made up of 14 amino acids. Trimming took off 6 bases at V and 4 bases at J, with 14 bases between the two ends. Germline-derived CDR1 and CDR2 are MNHEY and SMNVEV (reference sequence).

The genes are TRBV9 and TRBJ2-2; 11 bases fit TRBD1. This CDR3 comprises 18 residues. The V and J ends lost 0 bases and 6 bases, in that order; junction bases with no gene match: 10. CDR1 is SGDLS and CDR2 is YYNGEE in the germline V gene. The CDR3 sequence is CASSVGDRTGGRSGELFF. The CDR3 coding sequence is TGTGCCAGCAGCGTAGGGGACAGGACAGGGGGCCGATCCGGGGAGCTGTTTTTT.

V is TRBV15 and J is TRBJ1-2, with a possible D match to TRBD1 (6 bases). CDR3 length equals 15 residues. Germline CDR1 LNHNV, CDR2 YYDKDF (reference sequence). V dropped 0 bases and J dropped 5 bases, with 13 bases sitting between them. In nucleotides, the CDR3 is TGTGCCACCAGCAGAGATAGAACAGGGACTTATGGCTACACCTTC. The encoded protein is CATSRDRTGTYGYTF.

This chain connects TRBV19 to TRBJ1-2; D gene uncertain. The CDR3 length is 13 residues. V lost 1 base and J lost 8, with 11 bases in between. CDR1 is LNHDA, CDR2 SQIVND, per germline (reference sequence). CDR3 in amino acids: CASSIVGGPGYTF. DNA for the CDR3: TGTGCCAGTAGTATAGTTGGAGGACCAGGCTACACCTTC.

The V gene is TRBV5-8, the J gene TRBJ2-5; weak D call: TRBD1 (6 bases). CDR1 and CDR2 (germline): SGHTS, YDEGEE. This CDR3 region has 15 residues. V lost 4 bases and J 4 bases, leaving 17 bases between the germline ends. CDR3 sequence (DNA): TGTGCCAGCAGCCAGGACAGTACGGGACGAGAGACCCAGTACTTC. It specifies CASSQDSTGRETQYF.

The chain recombines TRBV6-6 with TRBJ1-4; no firm D call. From germline, CDR1 is MNHNY and CDR2 SVGAGI (reference sequence). The CDR3 sequence is 14 residues long. The V and J ends lost 6 bases and 0 bases respectively, with 8 bases between them. DNA of the CDR3: TGTGCCAGCAGATCCATAGCAACTAATGAAAAACTGTTTTTT. Its protein is CASRSIATNEKLFF.

The chain is built from TRBV7-9 and TRBJ1-1; TRBD1 might be the D (5 bases). Between the trimmed V and J ends, which lost 5 bases and 11 bases, there was a span of 18 bases. CDR1 is SEHNR and CDR2 is FQNEAQ in the germline V gene (reference sequence). The CDR3 sequence is 13 residues long. The CDR3 spells CASSHQRGAGAFF. CDR3 bases: TGTGCCAGCAGCCACCAAAGGGGAGCCGGGGCTTTCTTT.

The chain combines TRBV3-1 (or the pseudogene TRBV3-2) with TRBJ2-7, with 10 bases matching TRBD2. Per germline, CDR1 LGHDT and CDR2 YNNKEL (reference sequence). This CDR3 has 14 amino acids. Losses at the gene ends were 3 bases for V and 4 bases for J; bases not matched to a gene: 3. The CDR3 here is CASSHSSGGYEQYF. The CDR3 nucleotides are TGTGCCAGCAGCCATAGTAGCGGGGGGTACGAGCAGTACTTC.

The V and J genes are TRBV5-1 and TRBJ1-1, with TRBD1 identical over 7 bases. V gave up 1 base and J gave up 6 bases; unmatched junction bases: 3. CDR1 and CDR2 (germline): SGHRS, YFSETQ. The CDR3 runs 13 residues. CDR3 sequence reads: CASSLQGGPEAFF. The CDR3 DNA is TGCGCCAGCAGCTTGCAAGGGGGCCCTGAAGCTTTCTTT.